These T cell receptor beta chains were read from a single sample in a study of T cells in Graves' hyperthyroidism and ophthalmopathy. TCRdb reanalysed the multiplex PCR reads using MiXCR and keeps one entry per CDR3 protein. The sample consists of 300,000 to 350,000 distinct CDR3 sequences, roughly 18% of them appearing once. Material: blood. Receptors were obtained from a woman aged 45-65 years with Graves' hyperthyroidism. The CDR3 runs from the conserved cysteine through the conserved F or W. Each record gives: CDR3 protein, CDR3 DNA, clone size, D gene, J gene, V gene. D genes are given only for firm matches. The size entry is marked missing in some rows and otherwise reads once, few, many or a size class.

cdr3_aa: CASSLEEGSYEQYF
cdr3_nt: TGTGCCAGCAGCTTAGAGGAAGGGTCCTACGAGCAGTACTTC
clone_size: few
d_call: -
j_call: TRBJ2-7
v_call: TRBV7-6

cdr3_aa: CASSRMMDPSYNEQFF
cdr3_nt: TGCGCCAGCAGCCGAATGATGGACCCCTCCTACAATGAGCAGTTCTTC
clone_size: -
d_call: -
j_call: TRBJ2-1
v_call: TRBV4-1

cdr3_aa: CSVESQLNTEAFF
cdr3_nt: TGCAGCGTTGAATCTCAGTTGAACACTGAAGCTTTCTTT
clone_size: -
d_call: -
j_call: TRBJ1-1
v_call: TRBV29-1

cdr3_aa: CASSPGRDQPQHF
cdr3_nt: TGTGCCAGCTCACCAGGCAGAGATCAGCCCCAGCATTTT
clone_size: many
d_call: -
j_call: TRBJ1-5
v_call: TRBV18

cdr3_aa: CASRQGPETQYF
cdr3_nt: TGTGCCAGTCGACAGGGACCGGAGACCCAGTACTTC
clone_size: -
d_call: TRBD1
j_call: TRBJ2-5
v_call: TRBV7-9

cdr3_aa: CASSVDYGGSTDTQYF
cdr3_nt: TGTGCCAGCAGCGTAGATTACGGGGGAAGCACAGATACGCAGTATTTT
clone_size: many
d_call: -
j_call: TRBJ2-3
v_call: TRBV9

cdr3_aa: CSVSTGPNYGYTF
cdr3_nt: TGCAGCGTATCGACAGGCCCAAACTATGGCTACACCTTC
clone_size: few
d_call: -
j_call: TRBJ1-2
v_call: TRBV29-1

cdr3_aa: CSARDSGPDTEAFF
cdr3_nt: TGCAGTGCTAGAGACTCAGGGCCGGACACTGAAGCTTTCTTT
clone_size: few
d_call: -
j_call: TRBJ1-1
v_call: TRBV20-1

cdr3_aa: CASSLLTSSGAEQFF
cdr3_nt: TGTGCCAGCAGCTTACTCACTTCGAGTGGGGCTGAGCAGTTCTTC
clone_size: many
d_call: -
j_call: TRBJ2-1
v_call: TRBV11-2

cdr3_aa: CASSVDRDFNNEQFF
cdr3_nt: TGTGCCAGCAGTGTCGACAGGGACTTTAACAATGAGCAGTTCTTC
clone_size: -
d_call: -
j_call: TRBJ2-1
v_call: TRBV2

cdr3_aa: CSASRTGYNQPQHF
cdr3_nt: TGCAGTGCTTCTCGGACAGGCTACAATCAGCCCCAGCATTTT
clone_size: many
d_call: TRBD1
j_call: TRBJ1-5
v_call: TRBV20-1

cdr3_aa: CALRGGNNEQFF
cdr3_nt: TGTGCTTTAAGGGGGGGCAACAATGAGCAGTTCTTC
clone_size: -
d_call: -
j_call: TRBJ2-1
v_call: TRBV7-9

cdr3_aa: CSAAGLAGEETQYF
cdr3_nt: TGCAGTGCCGCGGGACTAGCGGGGGAAGAGACCCAGTACTTC
clone_size: -
d_call: TRBD2
j_call: TRBJ2-5
v_call: TRBV20-1

cdr3_aa: CASRPSGGSSTGELFF
cdr3_nt: TGTGCCAGCAGACCTAGCGGGGGGTCCAGCACCGGGGAGCTGTTTTTT
clone_size: few
d_call: TRBD2
j_call: TRBJ2-2
v_call: TRBV12-3/TRBV12-4

cdr3_aa: CASSLEQGTPQHF
cdr3_nt: TGTGCCAGCAGCTTAGAACAGGGTACGCCCCAGCATTTT
clone_size: -
d_call: -
j_call: TRBJ1-5
v_call: TRBV7-9

cdr3_aa: CASGHRGTGEQYF
cdr3_nt: TGTGCCAGCGGACACAGGGGTACTGGAGAGCAGTACTTC
clone_size: many
d_call: TRBD1
j_call: TRBJ2-7
v_call: TRBV12-3/TRBV12-4

cdr3_aa: CSASPGQGGSYEQYF
cdr3_nt: TGCAGTGCGTCACCCGGACAGGGTGGCTCCTACGAGCAGTACTTC
clone_size: -
d_call: TRBD1
j_call: TRBJ2-7
v_call: TRBV20-1

cdr3_aa: CASSYGTDVTEAFF
cdr3_nt: TGTGCCAGCAGTTACGGTACTGACGTCACTGAAGCTTTCTTT
clone_size: many
d_call: -
j_call: TRBJ1-1
v_call: TRBV28

cdr3_aa: CAWSVEDDQPQHF
cdr3_nt: TGTGCCTGGAGTGTCGAGGACGATCAGCCCCAGCATTTT
clone_size: once
d_call: -
j_call: TRBJ1-5
v_call: TRBV30

cdr3_aa: CASSLGRAGTDTQYF
cdr3_nt: TGTGCCAGCAGCCTAGGGCGGGCAGGCACAGATACGCAGTATTTT
clone_size: many
d_call: -
j_call: TRBJ2-3
v_call: TRBV11-1

cdr3_aa: CASSAGTSRYNEQFF
cdr3_nt: TGTGCCAGCAGCGCCGGGACTAGCAGATACAATGAGCAGTTCTTC
clone_size: -
d_call: TRBD2
j_call: TRBJ2-1
v_call: TRBV2

cdr3_aa: CASSHGGRDYGYTF
cdr3_nt: TGTGCCAGCAGCCATGGGGGACGGGACTATGGCTACACCTTC
clone_size: few
d_call: -
j_call: TRBJ1-2
v_call: TRBV3-1

cdr3_aa: CASSLTGGNTDTQYF
cdr3_nt: TGTGCCAGCAGCTTAACTGGTGGCAACACAGATACGCAGTATTTT
clone_size: many
d_call: -
j_call: TRBJ2-3
v_call: TRBV7-3

cdr3_aa: CASSEAPRQPQHF
cdr3_nt: TGTGCCAGCAGTGAAGCGCCTCGACAGCCCCAGCATTTT
clone_size: many
d_call: -
j_call: TRBJ1-5
v_call: TRBV2

cdr3_aa: CASRTGGIQLTRTYGYTF
cdr3_nt: TGTGCCAGCAGAACTGGAGGAATACAGTTGACTCGTACCTATGGCTACACCTTC
clone_size: -
d_call: -
j_call: TRBJ1-2
v_call: TRBV28

cdr3_aa: CASSSEGSPLHF
cdr3_nt: TGTGCCAGCAGTTCCGAAGGGTCACCCCTCCACTTT
clone_size: many
d_call: -
j_call: TRBJ1-6
v_call: TRBV27

cdr3_aa: CATGIGTSRTTDTQYF
cdr3_nt: TGTGCCACCGGTATCGGGACAAGTAGGACCACAGATACGCAGTATTTT
clone_size: many
d_call: -
j_call: TRBJ2-3
v_call: TRBV24-1

cdr3_aa: CASSLGTGLAGGTGEQYF
cdr3_nt: TGCGCCAGCAGCTTGGGGACTGGACTAGCGGGAGGGACGGGCGAGCAGTACTTC
clone_size: many
d_call: TRBD2
j_call: TRBJ2-7
v_call: TRBV5-1

cdr3_aa: CASSYNGGYEQFF
cdr3_nt: TGTGCCAGCAGTTACAATGGGGGCTATGAGCAGTTCTTC
clone_size: few
d_call: -
j_call: TRBJ2-1
v_call: TRBV6-9

cdr3_aa: CAISAAEGDEQFF
cdr3_nt: TGTGCCATCAGTGCCGCGGAGGGAGATGAGCAGTTCTTC
clone_size: once
d_call: -
j_call: TRBJ2-1
v_call: TRBV10-3

cdr3_aa: CASGEWGHTF
cdr3_nt: TGTGCCAGCGGCGAGTGGGGGCACACCTTC
clone_size: -
d_call: -
j_call: TRBJ1-2
v_call: TRBV7-9

cdr3_aa: CATSRDRQGSYNEQFF
cdr3_nt: TGTGCCACCAGCAGAGACCGACAGGGCTCCTACAATGAGCAGTTCTTC
clone_size: -
d_call: TRBD1
j_call: TRBJ2-1
v_call: TRBV15

cdr3_aa: CASSQGTSRTDTQYF
cdr3_nt: TGTGCCAGCAGCCAAGGCACTAGCAGGACAGATACGCAGTATTTT
clone_size: -
d_call: -
j_call: TRBJ2-3
v_call: TRBV3-1

cdr3_aa: CASSFGLGGNEQFF
cdr3_nt: TGTGCCAGCAGCTTCGGACTAGGAGGAAATGAGCAGTTCTTC
clone_size: many
d_call: TRBD2
j_call: TRBJ2-1
v_call: TRBV5-6

cdr3_aa: CASSASGTSVEQYF
cdr3_nt: TGTGCCAGCAGCGCCTCCGGGACTAGCGTCGAGCAGTACTTC
clone_size: few
d_call: TRBD2
j_call: TRBJ2-7
v_call: TRBV7-3

cdr3_aa: CASKGQGPSYEQYF
cdr3_nt: TGTGCCAGCAAAGGCCAGGGCCCCTCCTACGAGCAGTACTTC
clone_size: -
d_call: -
j_call: TRBJ2-7
v_call: TRBV7-9

cdr3_aa: CASSPRQGGSTDTQYF
cdr3_nt: TGTGCCAGCAGCCCTCGACAGGGTGGAAGCACAGATACGCAGTATTTT
clone_size: few
d_call: TRBD1
j_call: TRBJ2-3
v_call: TRBV11-3

cdr3_aa: CSVDVGTGAPISNQPQHF
cdr3_nt: TGCAGCGTTGATGTAGGGACAGGGGCCCCTATTAGCAATCAGCCCCAGCATTTT
clone_size: few
d_call: TRBD1
j_call: TRBJ1-5
v_call: TRBV29-1

cdr3_aa: CASSEVAGVTYEQFF
cdr3_nt: TGTGCCAGCAGTGAAGTAGCGGGAGTGACATATGAGCAGTTCTTC
clone_size: -
d_call: TRBD2
j_call: TRBJ2-1
v_call: TRBV6-1

cdr3_aa: CSAREGGGGNEKLFF
cdr3_nt: TGCAGTGCTAGAGAAGGTGGGGGCGGTAATGAAAAACTGTTTTTT
clone_size: many
d_call: -
j_call: TRBJ1-4
v_call: TRBV20-1

cdr3_aa: CASSLGATANVYEQYF
cdr3_nt: TGTGCCAGCAGCTTAGGGGCGACAGCGAACGTCTACGAGCAGTACTTC
clone_size: many
d_call: -
j_call: TRBJ2-7
v_call: TRBV7-2

cdr3_aa: CASSEALGLDTQYF
cdr3_nt: TGTGCCAGCAGTGAAGCGCTCGGCCTCGACACGCAGTATTTT
clone_size: few
d_call: -
j_call: TRBJ2-3
v_call: TRBV2

cdr3_aa: CASSTGENEELFF
cdr3_nt: TGTGCCAGCAGTACAGGGGAAAACGAGGAGCTGTTTTTT
clone_size: many
d_call: TRBD1
j_call: TRBJ2-2
v_call: TRBV2

cdr3_aa: CASSLQAGDTQYF
cdr3_nt: TGTGCCAGCAGTTTACAAGCCGGGGATACGCAGTATTTT
clone_size: many
d_call: -
j_call: TRBJ2-3
v_call: TRBV12-3/TRBV12-4

cdr3_aa: CSASPSQGGSGSYNEQFF
cdr3_nt: TGCAGTGCTAGCCCCTCGCAGGGCGGGAGTGGCTCCTACAATGAGCAGTTCTTC
clone_size: many
d_call: TRBD2
j_call: TRBJ2-1
v_call: TRBV20-1

cdr3_aa: CASPRGAASETQYF
cdr3_nt: TGTGCCAGCCCCCGGGGGGCCGCTTCGGAGACCCAGTACTTC
clone_size: few
d_call: -
j_call: TRBJ2-5
v_call: TRBV5-6

cdr3_aa: CASSDDNRGSQPQHF
cdr3_nt: TGCGCCAGCAGTGACGATAACAGGGGGAGTCAGCCCCAGCATTTT
clone_size: many
d_call: TRBD1
j_call: TRBJ1-5
v_call: TRBV10-2

cdr3_aa: CASRSTGTPGLILTGELFF
cdr3_nt: TGTGCCAGCAGATCGACCGGGACACCGGGACTTATATTAACCGGGGAGCTGTTTTTT
clone_size: few
d_call: -
j_call: TRBJ2-2
v_call: TRBV28

cdr3_aa: CSAATILNEQFF
cdr3_nt: TGCAGTGCCGCCACGATATTGAATGAGCAGTTCTTC
clone_size: many
d_call: -
j_call: TRBJ2-1
v_call: TRBV20-1

cdr3_aa: CASLDPILTEAFF
cdr3_nt: TGTGCCAGCCTAGACCCGATTCTGACTGAAGCTTTCTTT
clone_size: many
d_call: -
j_call: TRBJ1-1
v_call: TRBV12-3/TRBV12-4

cdr3_aa: CASSPRAGDTEAFF
cdr3_nt: TGTGCCAGCAGTCCCAGGGCGGGGGACACTGAAGCTTTCTTT
clone_size: -
d_call: -
j_call: TRBJ1-1
v_call: TRBV4-2

cdr3_aa: CASIGRGGMNTEAFF
cdr3_nt: TGTGCCAGCATCGGCAGGGGGGGAATGAACACTGAAGCTTTCTTT
clone_size: many
d_call: TRBD1
j_call: TRBJ1-1
v_call: TRBV6-1

cdr3_aa: CASSAGTGTYGYTF
cdr3_nt: TGTGCCAGCAGCGCCGGGACAGGGACCTATGGCTACACCTTC
clone_size: many
d_call: TRBD1
j_call: TRBJ1-2
v_call: TRBV28

cdr3_aa: CASSFGTMNTEAFF
cdr3_nt: TGCGCCAGCAGCTTTGGGACCATGAACACTGAAGCTTTCTTT
clone_size: many
d_call: -
j_call: TRBJ1-1
v_call: TRBV5-1

cdr3_aa: CSARDMETQYF
cdr3_nt: TGCAGTGCTAGAGATATGGAGACCCAGTACTTC
clone_size: few
d_call: -
j_call: TRBJ2-5
v_call: TRBV20-1